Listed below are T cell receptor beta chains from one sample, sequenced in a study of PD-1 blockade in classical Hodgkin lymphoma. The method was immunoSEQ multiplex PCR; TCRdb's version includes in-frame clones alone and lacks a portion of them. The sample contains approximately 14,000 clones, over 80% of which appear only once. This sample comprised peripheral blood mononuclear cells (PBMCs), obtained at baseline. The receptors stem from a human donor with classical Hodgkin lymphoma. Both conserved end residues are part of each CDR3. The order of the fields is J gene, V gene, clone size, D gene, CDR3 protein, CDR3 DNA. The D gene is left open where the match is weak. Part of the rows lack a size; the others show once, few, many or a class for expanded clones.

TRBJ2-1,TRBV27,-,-,CASSSTYNEQFF,TGTGCCAGCAGTTCCACTTACAATGAGCAGTTCTTC
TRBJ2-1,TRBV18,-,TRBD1,CASSLRQGHENNEQFF,TGTGCCAGCTCACTCAGACAGGGGCACGAGAACAATGAGCAGTTCTTC
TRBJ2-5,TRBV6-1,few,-,CASSEGVSPRETQYF,TGTGCCAGCAGTGAAGGGGTTAGCCCGAGGGAGACCCAGTACTTC
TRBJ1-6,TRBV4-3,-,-,CASSQKVNVGLSSYNSPLHF,TGCGCCAGCAGCCAAAAGGTCAACGTCGGATTAAGCTCCTATAATTCACCCCTCCACTTT
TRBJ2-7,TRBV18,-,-,CASSPRDTGGYEQYF,TGTGCCAGCTCACCACGGGACACCGGAGGCTACGAGCAGTACTTC
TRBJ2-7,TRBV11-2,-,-,CASTNRYEQYF,TGTGCCAGCACCAACCGCTACGAGCAGTACTTC
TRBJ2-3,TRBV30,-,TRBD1,CAWEGQGSDTQYF,TGTGCCTGGGAGGGACAGGGGTCAGATACGCAGTATTTT
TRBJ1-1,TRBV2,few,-,CASRAHPGGEAFF,TGTGCCAGCAGAGCCCATCCAGGTGGTGAAGCTTTCTTT
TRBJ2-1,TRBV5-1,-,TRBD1,CASSLGQGAWYEQFF,TGCGCCAGCAGCTTAGGACAGGGGGCATGGTATGAGCAGTTCTTC
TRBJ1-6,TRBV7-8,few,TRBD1,CASSLTQGALSPLHF,TGTGCCAGCAGCTTAACGCAGGGGGCCTTATCACCCCTCCACTTT
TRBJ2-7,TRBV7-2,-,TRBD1,CASSLAGTGKYEQYF,TGTGCCAGCAGCTTAGCCGGGACAGGGAAATACGAGCAGTACTTC
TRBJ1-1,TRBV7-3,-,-,CASSLMDRSEAFF,TGTGCCAGCAGCTTAATGGACAGATCTGAAGCTTTCTTT
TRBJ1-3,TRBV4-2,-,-,CASSLPGTTGNTIYF,TGTGCCAGCAGCTTACCCGGGACAACTGGAAACACCATATATTTT
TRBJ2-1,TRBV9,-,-,CASSRRGNEQFF,TGTGCCAGCAGCCGCAGGGGAAATGAGCAGTTCTTC
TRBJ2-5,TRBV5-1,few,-,CASSLYTSEETQYF,TGCGCCAGCAGCTTGTACACTTCCGAAGAGACCCAGTACTTC
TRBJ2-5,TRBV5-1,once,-,CASSLSGTQETQYF,TGCGCCAGCAGTCTGTCGGGAACCCAAGAGACCCAGTACTTC
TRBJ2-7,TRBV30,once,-,CAWSPILDGEQYF,TGTGCCTGGAGTCCGATCTTAGACGGCGAGCAGTACTTC
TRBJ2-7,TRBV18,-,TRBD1,CASSPPTGGYEQYF,TGTGCCAGCTCACCCCCGACAGGGGGCTACGAGCAGTACTTC
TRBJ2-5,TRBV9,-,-,CASSREQRTETQYF,TGTGCCAGCAGCAGGGAACAGAGGACAGAGACCCAGTACTTC
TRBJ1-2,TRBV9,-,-,CASSPRQFITGYGYTF,TGTGCCAGCAGCCCCCGACAGTTCATCACCGGTTATGGCTACACCTTC
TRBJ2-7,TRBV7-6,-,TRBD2,CASSSSGTSGGLEQYF,TGTGCCAGCAGCTCTAGTGGGACTAGCGGGGGGTTGGAGCAGTACTTC
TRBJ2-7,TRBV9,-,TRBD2,CASSLRGDSYEQYF,TGTGCCAGCAGCCTTCGGGGGGACTCCTACGAGCAGTACTTC
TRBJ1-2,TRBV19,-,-,CASSVSGHYGYTF,TGTGCCAGTAGTGTCTCGGGTCACTATGGCTACACCTTC
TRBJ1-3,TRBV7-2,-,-,CATTRGPGSGNTIYF,TGTGCCACAACGCGGGGGCCTGGCTCTGGAAACACCATATATTTT
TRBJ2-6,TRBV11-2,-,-,CASSWAGAAGANVLTF,TGTGCCAGCAGCTGGGCAGGTGCCGCTGGGGCCAACGTCCTGACTTTC
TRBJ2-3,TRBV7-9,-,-,CASSAWTDTQYF,TGTGCCAGCAGCGCCTGGACAGATACGCAGTATTTT
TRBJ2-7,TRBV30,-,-,CAWSGRVVYEQYF,TGTGCCTGGAGCGGCAGGGTAGTCTACGAGCAGTACTTC
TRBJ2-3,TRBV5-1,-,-,CASSLAGGMRTDTQYF,TGCGCCAGCAGCTTGGCTGGGGGGATGAGGACAGATACGCAGTATTTT
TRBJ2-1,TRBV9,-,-,CASSALGATYNEQFF,TGTGCCAGCAGCGCCCTGGGTGCAACCTACAATGAGCAGTTCTTC
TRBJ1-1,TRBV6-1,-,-,CASSRLTEAFF,TGTGCCAGCAGCAGATTAACTGAAGCTTTCTTT
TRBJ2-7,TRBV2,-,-,CASSEVTTRYF,TGTGCCAGCAGTGAGGTCACCACTAGGTACTTC
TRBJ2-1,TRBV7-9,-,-,CASSLGDRTTYNEQFF,TGTGCCAGCAGCTTAGGAGACAGGACAACTTACAATGAGCAGTTCTTC
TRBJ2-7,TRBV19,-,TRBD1,CASTKGQGDVDEQYF,TGTGCCAGTACAAAGGGACAGGGGGATGTGGACGAGCAGTACTTC
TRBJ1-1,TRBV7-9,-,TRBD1,CASSLAGQGAMNTEAFF,TGTGCCAGCAGCTTAGCGGGACAGGGGGCGATGAACACTGAAGCTTTCTTT
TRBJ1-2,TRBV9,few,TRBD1,CASSPLGEGAFYGYTF,TGTGCCAGCAGCCCACTGGGGGAGGGGGCTTTCTATGGCTACACCTTC
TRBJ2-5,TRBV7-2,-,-,CASSLSGGQETQYF,TGTGCCAGCAGCTTAAGCGGCGGCCAAGAGACCCAGTACTTC
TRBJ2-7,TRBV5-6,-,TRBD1,CASSSTGTAYEQYF,TGTGCCAGCAGCTCCACCGGGACAGCATACGAGCAGTACTTC
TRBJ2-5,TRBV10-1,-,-,CASSDNVQETQYF,TGCGCCAGCAGTGACAATGTCCAAGAGACCCAGTACTTC
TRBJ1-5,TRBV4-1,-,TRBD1,CASSQQGQGAQPQHF,TGCGCCAGCAGCCAGCAAGGACAGGGGGCCCAGCCCCAGCATTTT
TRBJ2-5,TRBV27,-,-,CATGRKETQYF,TGTGCCACGGGGCGAAAAGAGACCCAGTACTTC
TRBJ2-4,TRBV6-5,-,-,CASSYGAGQGVIQYF,TGTGCCAGCAGTTACGGGGCAGGGCAGGGAGTCATTCAGTACTTC
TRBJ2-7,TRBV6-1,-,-,CASSELPDRRSYEQYF,TGTGCCAGCAGTGAACTCCCGGACAGACGCTCCTACGAGCAGTACTTC
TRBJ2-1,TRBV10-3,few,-,CAISESRYNEQFF,TGTGCCATCAGTGAGTCCCGATACAATGAGCAGTTCTTC
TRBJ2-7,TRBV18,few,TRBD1,CASSPLQGAMGAYEQYF,TGTGCCAGCTCACCACTACAGGGGGCAATGGGGGCCTACGAGCAGTACTTC
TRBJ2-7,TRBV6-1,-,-,CAIGATGSSYEQYF,TGTGCCATCGGGGCGACAGGAAGCTCCTACGAGCAGTACTTC
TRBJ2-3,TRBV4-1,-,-,CASSQEYWGMDTQYF,TGCGCCAGCAGCCAAGAGTATTGGGGGATGGATACGCAGTATTTT
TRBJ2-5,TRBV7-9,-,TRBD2,CTSSLSREGQETQYF,TGTACCAGCAGCTTATCCAGGGAGGGCCAAGAGACCCAGTACTTC
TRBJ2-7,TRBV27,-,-,CASSSLVGKHEQYF,TGTGCCAGCAGTTCCCTAGTGGGGAAACACGAGCAGTACTTC
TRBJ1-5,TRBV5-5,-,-,CASSPVESPNQPQHF,TGTGCCAGCAGCCCCGTTGAAAGTCCCAACCAGCCCCAGCATTTT
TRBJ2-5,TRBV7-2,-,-,CASSSRTAIQETQYF,TGTGCCAGCAGCTCCCGGACAGCAATCCAAGAGACCCAGTACTTC
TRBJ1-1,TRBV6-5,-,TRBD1,CASSPWTGEAFF,TGTGCCAGCAGTCCGTGGACAGGTGAAGCTTTCTTT
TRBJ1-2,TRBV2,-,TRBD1,CASKDRGPVGSF,TGTGCCAGCAAGGACAGGGGTCCGGTCGGATCCTTC